This T cell receptor (beta chain) was sequenced during a study of shared clonotypes between healthy human individuals. Points from the study as a whole: Naive subsets generally had larger estimated richness than memory subsets. Sample collection involved blood only; tissue repertoires are likely different.

Everyone who donated was a Caucasian adult who lived in Nashville, Tennessee. The CDR3 contains 15 residues. V was pared by 7 bases and J by 1 base, with 6 bases of the junction left unmatched. Germline values: CDR1 MNHEY, CDR2 SVGAGI. With respect to this clone: Its matching antigen is unknown.

The table came from immunoSEQ multiplex PCR; TCRdb's copy has only in-frame clones and leaves some out. The sample carries some 2,400,000 clones, approximately 94% recorded once. Sequencing was carried out using naive CD4+ T cells sorted from blood. The subset denotes: CD45RA+ positively selected. The chain carries TRBV6-5 and TRBJ1-3; 8 bases agree with TRBD1. This sequence was found in a man aged 18 to 30 in good health. Here the CDR3 reads CASTTTGASGNTIYF. CDR3 coding DNA: TGTGCCAGCACGACGACAGGGGCGTCTGGAAACACCATATATTTT.